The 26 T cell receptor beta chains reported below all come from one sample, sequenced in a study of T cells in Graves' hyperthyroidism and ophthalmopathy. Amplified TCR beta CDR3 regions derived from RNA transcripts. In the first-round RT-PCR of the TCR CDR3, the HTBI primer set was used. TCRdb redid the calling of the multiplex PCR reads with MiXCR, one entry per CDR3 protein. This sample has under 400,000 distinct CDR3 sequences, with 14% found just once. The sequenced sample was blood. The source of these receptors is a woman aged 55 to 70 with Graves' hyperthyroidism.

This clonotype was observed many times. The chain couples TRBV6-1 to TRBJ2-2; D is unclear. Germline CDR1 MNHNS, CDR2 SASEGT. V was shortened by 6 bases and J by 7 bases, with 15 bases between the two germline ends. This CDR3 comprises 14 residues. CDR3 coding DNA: TGTGCCAGCAGCCCCCTCGGGCGTGACGGGGAGCTGTTTTTT. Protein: CASSPLGRDGELFF.

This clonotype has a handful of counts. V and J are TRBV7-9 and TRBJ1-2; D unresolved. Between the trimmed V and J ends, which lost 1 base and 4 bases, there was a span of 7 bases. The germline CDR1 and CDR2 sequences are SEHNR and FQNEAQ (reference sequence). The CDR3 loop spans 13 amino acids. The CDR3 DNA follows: TGTGCCAGCAGCTTAGAGAGGCTCTATGGCTACACCTTC. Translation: CASSLERLYGYTF.

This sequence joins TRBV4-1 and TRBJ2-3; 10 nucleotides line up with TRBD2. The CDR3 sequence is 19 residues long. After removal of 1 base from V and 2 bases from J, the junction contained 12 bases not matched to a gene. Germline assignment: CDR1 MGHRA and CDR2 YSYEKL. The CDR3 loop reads CASSQVRLAGVNPTDTQYF. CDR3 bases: TGCGCCAGCAGCCAAGTTCGCCTAGCGGGAGTCAACCCCACAGATACGCAGTATTTT.

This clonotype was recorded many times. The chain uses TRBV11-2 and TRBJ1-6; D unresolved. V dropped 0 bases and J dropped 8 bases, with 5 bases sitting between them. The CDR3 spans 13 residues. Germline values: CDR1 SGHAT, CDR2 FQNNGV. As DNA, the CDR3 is TGTGCCAGCAGCTTAGATTCCGATTCACCCCTCCACTTT. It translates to CASSLDSDSPLHF. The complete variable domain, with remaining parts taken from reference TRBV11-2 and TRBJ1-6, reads EAGVAQSPRYKIIEKRQSVAFWCNPISGHATLYWYQQILGQGPKLLIQFQNNGVVDDSQLPKDRFSAERLKGVDSTLKIQPAKLEDSAVYLCASSLDSDSPLHFGNGTRLTVT.

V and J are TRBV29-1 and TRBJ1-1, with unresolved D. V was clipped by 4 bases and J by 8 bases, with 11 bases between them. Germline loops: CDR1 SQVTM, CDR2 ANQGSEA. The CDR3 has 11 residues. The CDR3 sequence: CSVVGRPEAFF. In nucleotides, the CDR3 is TGCAGCGTTGTAGGCCGGCCGGAAGCTTTCTTT.

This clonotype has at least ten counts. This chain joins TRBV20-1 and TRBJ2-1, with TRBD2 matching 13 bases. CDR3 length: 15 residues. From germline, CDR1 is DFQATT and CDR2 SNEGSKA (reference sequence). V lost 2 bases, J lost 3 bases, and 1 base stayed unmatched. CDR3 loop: CSARRTSGSYNEQFF. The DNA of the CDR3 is TGCAGTGCTAGACGGACTAGCGGGAGCTACAATGAGCAGTTCTTC.

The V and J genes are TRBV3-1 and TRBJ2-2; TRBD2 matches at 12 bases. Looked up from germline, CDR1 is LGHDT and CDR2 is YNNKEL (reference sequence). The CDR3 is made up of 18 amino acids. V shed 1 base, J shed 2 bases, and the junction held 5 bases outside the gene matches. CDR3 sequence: CASSQGHGLAGNTGELFF. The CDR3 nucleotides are TGTGCCAGCAGCCAAGGGCATGGACTAGCGGGAAACACCGGGGAGCTGTTTTTT.

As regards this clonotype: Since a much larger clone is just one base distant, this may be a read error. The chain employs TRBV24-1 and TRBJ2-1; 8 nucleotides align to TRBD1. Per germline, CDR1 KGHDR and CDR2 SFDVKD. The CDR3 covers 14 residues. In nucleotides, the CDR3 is TGTACCACCAGTGATTCGTACAGGGGGAATGAGCAGTTCTTC. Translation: CTTSDSYRGNEQFF.

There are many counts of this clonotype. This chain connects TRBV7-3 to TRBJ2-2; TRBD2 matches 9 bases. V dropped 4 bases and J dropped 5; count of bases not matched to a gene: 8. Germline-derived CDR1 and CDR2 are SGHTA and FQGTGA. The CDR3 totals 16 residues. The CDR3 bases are TGTGCCAGCAGCTCCTTAGCGGGAGTGGGGACCGGGGAGCTGTTTTTT. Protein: CASSSLAGVGTGELFF.

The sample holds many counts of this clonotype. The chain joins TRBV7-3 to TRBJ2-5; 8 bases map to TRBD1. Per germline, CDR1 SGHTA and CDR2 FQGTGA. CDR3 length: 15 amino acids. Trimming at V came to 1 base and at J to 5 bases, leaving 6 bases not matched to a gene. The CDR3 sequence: CASSLSGQGAETQYF. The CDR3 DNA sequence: TGTGCCAGCAGCTTAAGCGGACAGGGTGCCGAGACCCAGTACTTC. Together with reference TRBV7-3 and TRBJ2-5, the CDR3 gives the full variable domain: GAGVSQTPSNKVTEKGKYVELRCDPISGHTALYWYRQSLGQGPEFLIYFQGTGAADDSGLPNDRFFAVRPEGSVSTLKIQRTERGDSAVYLCASSLSGQGAETQYFGPGTRLLVL.

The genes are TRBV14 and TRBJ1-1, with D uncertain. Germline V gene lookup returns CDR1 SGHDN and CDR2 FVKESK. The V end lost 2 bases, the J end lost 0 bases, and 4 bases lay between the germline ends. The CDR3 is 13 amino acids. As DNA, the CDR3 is TGTGCCAGCAGCCAACATCTGAACACTGAAGCTTTCTTT. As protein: CASSQHLNTEAFF.

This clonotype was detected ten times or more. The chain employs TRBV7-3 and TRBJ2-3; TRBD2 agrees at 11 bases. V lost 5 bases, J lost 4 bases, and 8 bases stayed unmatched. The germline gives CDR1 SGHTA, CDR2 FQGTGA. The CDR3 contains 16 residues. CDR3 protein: CASSQTSGSRADTQYF. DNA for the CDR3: TGTGCCAGCAGCCAAACTAGCGGGAGTCGTGCAGATACGCAGTATTTT.

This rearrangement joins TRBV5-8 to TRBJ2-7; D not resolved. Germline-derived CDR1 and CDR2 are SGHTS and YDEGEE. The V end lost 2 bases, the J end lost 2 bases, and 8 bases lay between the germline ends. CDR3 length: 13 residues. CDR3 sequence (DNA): TGTGCCAGCAGCTTTGGGCTCACCTACGAGCAGTACTTC. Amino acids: CASSFGLTYEQYF.

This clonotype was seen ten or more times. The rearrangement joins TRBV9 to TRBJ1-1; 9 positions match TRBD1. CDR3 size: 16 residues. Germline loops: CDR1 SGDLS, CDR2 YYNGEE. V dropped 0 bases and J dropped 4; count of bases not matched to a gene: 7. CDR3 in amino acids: CASSVAGTGTVTEAFF. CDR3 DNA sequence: TGTGCCAGCAGCGTAGCCGGGACAGGGACTGTCACTGAAGCTTTCTTT.

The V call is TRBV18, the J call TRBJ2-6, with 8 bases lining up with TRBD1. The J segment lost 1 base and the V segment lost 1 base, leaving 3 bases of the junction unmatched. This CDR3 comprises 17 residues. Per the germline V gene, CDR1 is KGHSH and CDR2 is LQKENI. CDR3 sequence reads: CASSPRTGSSGANVLTF. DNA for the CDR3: TGTGCCAGCTCACCACGGACAGGGAGTTCTGGGGCCAACGTCCTGACTTTC.

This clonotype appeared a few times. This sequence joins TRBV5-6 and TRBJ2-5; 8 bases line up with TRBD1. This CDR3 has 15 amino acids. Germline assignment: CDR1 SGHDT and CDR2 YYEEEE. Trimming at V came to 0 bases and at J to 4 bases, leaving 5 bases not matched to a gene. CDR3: CASSLGHRGVETQYF. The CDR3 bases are TGTGCCAGCAGCTTGGGGCACAGGGGGGTAGAGACCCAGTACTTC.

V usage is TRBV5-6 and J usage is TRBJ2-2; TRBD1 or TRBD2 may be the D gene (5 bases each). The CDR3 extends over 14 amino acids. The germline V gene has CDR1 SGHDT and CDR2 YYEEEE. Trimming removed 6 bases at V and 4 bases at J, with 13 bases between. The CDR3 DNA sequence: TGTGCCAGCAACTGGGGGACCTCCACCGGGGAGCTGTTTTTT. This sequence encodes CASNWGTSTGELFF.

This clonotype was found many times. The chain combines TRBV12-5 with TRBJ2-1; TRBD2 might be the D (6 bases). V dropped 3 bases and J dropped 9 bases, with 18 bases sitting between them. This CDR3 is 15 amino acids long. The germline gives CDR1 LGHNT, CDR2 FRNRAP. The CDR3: CASGLFGGLISEQFF. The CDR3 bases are TGTGCTAGTGGTTTATTCGGGGGACTTATAAGTGAGCAGTTCTTC.

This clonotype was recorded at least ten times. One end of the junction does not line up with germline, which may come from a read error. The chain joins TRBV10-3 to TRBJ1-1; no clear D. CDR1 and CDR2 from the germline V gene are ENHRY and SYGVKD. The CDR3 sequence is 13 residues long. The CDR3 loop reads CASSYGFGTEAFF. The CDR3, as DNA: TGTGCCAGCAGTTACGGGTTTGGGACTGAAGCTTTCTTT.

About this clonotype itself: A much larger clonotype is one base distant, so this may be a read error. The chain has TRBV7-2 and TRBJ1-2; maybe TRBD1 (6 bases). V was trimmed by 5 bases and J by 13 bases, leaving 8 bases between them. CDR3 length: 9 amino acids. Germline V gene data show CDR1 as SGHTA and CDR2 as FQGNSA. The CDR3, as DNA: TGTGCCAGCAGCCGGGACACCACCTTC. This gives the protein CASSRDTTF.

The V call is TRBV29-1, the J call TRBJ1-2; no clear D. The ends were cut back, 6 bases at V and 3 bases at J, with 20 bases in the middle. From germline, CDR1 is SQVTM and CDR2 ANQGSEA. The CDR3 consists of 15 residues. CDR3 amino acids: CSVPSGPGQHYGYTF. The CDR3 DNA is TGCAGCGTCCCGTCCGGCCCAGGCCAACACTATGGCTACACCTTC. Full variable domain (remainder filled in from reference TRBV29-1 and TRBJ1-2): SAVISQKPSRDICQRGTSLTIQCQVDSQVTMMFWYRQQPGQSLTLIATANQGSEATYESGFVIDKFPISRPNLTFSTLTVSNMSPEDSSIYLCSVPSGPGQHYGYTFGSGTRLTVV.

The CDR3 DNA sequence: TGTGCCAGCGGAACCGGGACAGGGAGCATGGACGTCAAAAACATTCAGTACTTC. As protein: CASGTGTGSMDVKNIQYF. The rearrangement links TRBV7-8 to TRBJ2-4; 9 bases align to TRBD1. The V segment lost 8 bases and the J segment 3 bases; nucleotides outside the gene matches: 17. The germline V gene encodes CDR1 SGHVS and CDR2 FQNEAQ. CDR3 length: 18 amino acids.

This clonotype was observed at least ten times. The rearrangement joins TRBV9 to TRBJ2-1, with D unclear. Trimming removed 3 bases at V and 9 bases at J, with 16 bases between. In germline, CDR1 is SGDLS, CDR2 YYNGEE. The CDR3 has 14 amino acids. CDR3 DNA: TGTGCCAGCAGCGGAAGGACCCTGAGGAGTGAGCAGTTCTTC. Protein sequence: CASSGRTLRSEQFF.

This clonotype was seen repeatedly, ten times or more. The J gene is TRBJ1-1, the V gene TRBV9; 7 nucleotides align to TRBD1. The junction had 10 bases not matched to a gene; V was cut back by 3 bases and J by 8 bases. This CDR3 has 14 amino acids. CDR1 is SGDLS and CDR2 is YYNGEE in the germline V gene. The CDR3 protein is CASSALSGGSEAFF. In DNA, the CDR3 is TGTGCCAGCAGCGCCCTCTCAGGGGGTTCCGAAGCTTTCTTT.

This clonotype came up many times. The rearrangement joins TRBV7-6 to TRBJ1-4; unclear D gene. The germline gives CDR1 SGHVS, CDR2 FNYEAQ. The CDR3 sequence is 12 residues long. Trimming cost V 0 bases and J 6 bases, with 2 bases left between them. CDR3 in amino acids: CASSLAYEKLFF. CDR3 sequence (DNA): TGTGCCAGCAGCTTAGCGTATGAAAAACTGTTTTTT. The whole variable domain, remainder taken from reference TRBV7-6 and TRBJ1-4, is GAGVSQSPRYKVTKRGQDVALRCDPISGHVSLYWYRQALGQGPEFLTYFNYEAQQDKSGLPNDRFSAERPEGSISTLTIQRTEQRDSAMYRCASSLAYEKLFFGSGTQLSVL.

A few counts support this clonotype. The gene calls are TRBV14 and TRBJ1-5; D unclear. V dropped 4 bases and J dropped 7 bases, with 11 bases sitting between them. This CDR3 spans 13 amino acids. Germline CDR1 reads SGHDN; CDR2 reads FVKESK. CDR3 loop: CASSPPFRQPQHF. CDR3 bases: TGTGCCAGCAGCCCCCCGTTTAGACAGCCCCAGCATTTT.